The next 27 T cell receptor beta chains were all read from a single sample in a study of Ad26.COV2.S vaccination and SARS-CoV-2 variants. Treatment reported: roughly 19 received Ad26.COV2.S at low or high dose, single or two shots; about 5 received placebo; per-sample allocation not given. Material that was analyzed had been drawn on day 63 after the first vaccine or placebo injection. The protocol was immunoSEQ multiplex PCR, while the TCRdb copy is restricted to in-frame clones and leaves out a portion. The sample comprises more than 300,000 clones, roughly nine tenths of which are singletons, and about 6.4% rests with the top ten. Sequenced material: peripheral blood, taken in a trial of Ad26.COV2.S vaccine versus placebo. The receptor source for this set is a person between 18 and 60 years old who received the Ad26.COV2.S COVID-19 vaccine or a placebo.

The chain employs TRBV19 and TRBJ2-1; 7 bases match TRBD1. The V gene's germline CDR1 is LNHDA and CDR2 SQIVND (reference sequence). This CDR3 region has 15 residues. Trimming cost V 3 bases and J 4 bases; bases outside gene matches: 6. The CDR3 DNA sequence: TGTGCCAGTAGTATTGACCGGGACAGTTACAATGAGCAGTTCTTC. It is translated as CASSIDRDSYNEQFF. The full variable domain, rest sourced from reference TRBV19 and TRBJ2-1, is DGGITQSPKYLFRKEGQNVTLSCEQNLNHDAMYWYRQDPGQGLRLIYYSQIVNDFQKGDIAEGYSVSREKKESFPLTVTSAQKNPTAFYLCASSIDRDSYNEQFFGPGTRLTVL.

The chain combines TRBV7-9 with TRBJ2-7; D not certain. With 7 bases removed from V and 0 bases from J, the gap between germline ends came to 10 bases. Germline loops: CDR1 SEHNR, CDR2 FQNEAQ (reference sequence). The CDR3 runs to 13 residues. CDR3 nucleotide sequence: TGTGCCAGCACCGCCTATTCCTCCTACGAGCAGTACTTC. As protein: CASTAYSSYEQYF.

The CDR3 DNA is TGTGCCAGCAGCTTATCCAGGACCTCCTACGAGCAGTACTTC. This gives the protein CASSLSRTSYEQYF. V and J are TRBV7-2 and TRBJ2-7; D unclear. V gave up 2 bases and J gave up 0 bases, with 8 bases separating them. CDR1 is SGHTA, CDR2 FQGNSA, per germline. This CDR3 comprises 14 residues.

The genes are TRBV4-2 and TRBJ1-6, with D perhaps TRBD1 (6 bases). Trimming shortened V by 0 bases and J by 8 bases, and 11 bases separated the two germline ends. The CDR3 length is 15 residues. The germline V gene encodes CDR1 LGHNA and CDR2 YNFKEQ. The CDR3 sequence: CASSQEDRLDSPLHF. CDR3 DNA: TGTGCCAGCAGCCAAGAAGACAGGCTTGATTCACCCCTCCACTTT.

The rearrangement uses TRBV27 and TRBJ2-1, with a tentative D call TRBD2 (5 bases). Trimming took 2 bases from V and 5 from J, leaving 16 bases between them. Germline CDR1 reads MNHEY; CDR2 reads SMNVEV (reference sequence). CDR3 length equals 16 residues. The CDR3 is CASSLRRTLGHNEQFF. The CDR3 DNA is TGTGCCAGCAGTTTACGGAGGACCCTGGGTCACAATGAGCAGTTCTTC.

The chain carries TRBV27 and TRBJ1-5; D gene uncertain. The CDR3 has 13 amino acids. V lost 0 bases, J lost 5 bases, and 5 bases lay in between. Germline V gives CDR1 MNHEY, CDR2 SMNVEV (reference sequence). In DNA, the CDR3 is TGTGCCAGCAGTTTATCGGGGTATCAGCCCCAGCATTTT. Protein: CASSLSGYQPQHF.

The chain employs TRBV5-1 and TRBJ2-7; D remains unclear. CDR1 SGHRS and CDR2 YFSETQ come from the germline V gene. The CDR3 is 14 amino acids. V lost 0 bases, J lost 0 bases, and 7 bases lay in between. CDR3 coding DNA: TGCGCCAGCAGCTTGGAGACATACTCCTACGAGCAGTACTTC. As protein: CASSLETYSYEQYF.

Points on this clone: The sample contains more than one DNA sequence encoding this CDR3. The chain has TRBV6-5 and TRBJ2-7; D is perhaps TRBD1 or TRBD2 (5 bases each). The CDR3 extends over 14 amino acids. Trimming removed 6 bases at V and 2 bases at J, with 14 bases between. Germline V gives CDR1 MNHEY, CDR2 SVGAGI. This CDR3 reads CASSRPGPPYEQYF. CDR3 bases: TGTGCCAGCAGCCGACCGGGACCCCCCTACGAGCAGTACTTC.

The V and J genes are TRBV20-1 and TRBJ2-2; TRBD2 agrees at 8 bases. Germline loops: CDR1 DFQATT, CDR2 SNEGSKA (reference sequence). J lost 0 bases, V lost 3 bases, and 9 bases had no gene match. The CDR3 extends over 17 amino acids. CDR3 nucleotide sequence: TGCAGTGCTAGTATCCTAGCGGGCCTCGCGAACACCGGGGAGCTGTTTTTT. This translates into CSASILAGLANTGELFF.

The chain recombines TRBV9 with TRBJ2-3, with D possibly matching TRBD1 (5 bases). The germline gives CDR1 SGDLS, CDR2 YYNGEE. V gave up 0 bases and J gave up 4 bases, with 12 bases separating them. The CDR3 sequence is 15 residues long. The chain's CDR3 is CASSVDPGKADTQYF. As DNA, the CDR3 is TGTGCCAGCAGCGTAGATCCAGGGAAGGCAGATACGCAGTATTTT.

The rearrangement joins TRBV7-2 to TRBJ1-5; the D is unclear. CDR1 and CDR2 from the germline V gene are SGHTA and FQGNSA. V was clipped by 0 bases and J by 5 bases, with 11 bases between them. The CDR3 sequence is 15 residues long. The CDR3 loop reads CASSLAFVGDQPQHF. The CDR3 DNA is TGTGCCAGCAGCTTAGCTTTCGTTGGGGATCAGCCCCAGCATTTT.

This clone has just a few counts. V usage is TRBV6-5 and J usage is TRBJ1-5; TRBD1 aligns across 8 bases. The V segment lost 5 bases and the J segment 5 bases; nucleotides outside the gene matches: 2. Germline values: CDR1 MNHEY, CDR2 SVGAGI. The length of the CDR3 is 13 residues. This CDR3 reads CASSQDRDQPQHF. The CDR3 nucleotides are TGTGCCAGCAGTCAGGACAGGGATCAGCCCCAGCATTTT.

On this clone itself: Other DNA sequences within the sample encode an identical CDR3. The chain links TRBV27 to TRBJ2-6; no clear D. From germline, CDR1 is MNHEY and CDR2 SMNVEV (reference sequence). The V end lost 2 bases, the J end lost 1 base, and 3 bases lay between the germline ends. The CDR3 is 14 amino acids. CDR3 nucleotide sequence: TGTGCCAGCAGTTTAGGGTCTGGGGCCAACGTCCTGACTTTC. Protein sequence: CASSLGSGANVLTF.

This clone was observed a few times. The chain has TRBV7-9 and TRBJ2-7, with D unclear. Per germline, CDR1 SEHNR and CDR2 FQNEAQ (reference sequence). This CDR3 has 13 amino acids. The V end lost 5 bases, the J end lost 2 bases, and 10 bases lay between the germline ends. The CDR3: CASSPRSTYEQYF. The CDR3 DNA reads TGTGCCAGCAGCCCCCGTTCAACCTACGAGCAGTACTTC.

The J gene is TRBJ2-6, the V gene TRBV14; 9 bases match TRBD2. The germline gives CDR1 SGHDN, CDR2 FVKESK. V lost 1 base and J lost 2; bases outside the gene matches: 9. The CDR3 extends over 19 amino acids. The CDR3, as DNA: TGTGCCAGCAGCCAAGGAGTTATTAGCGGGGGACCTGGGGCCAACGTCCTGACTTTC. Its protein is CASSQGVISGGPGANVLTF.

V is TRBV5-8 and J is TRBJ1-4, with TRBD1 matching over 9 bases. The germline gives CDR1 SGHTS, CDR2 YDEGEE. V trimming: 4 bases; J trimming: 8 bases; junction bases outside the gene matches: 6. The CDR3 is made up of 14 amino acids. CDR3 bases: TGTGCCAGCAGCGTCCGGGACAGGGACGAAAAACTGTTTTTT. This translates into CASSVRDRDEKLFF.

This clone has a handful of counts. The chain combines TRBV4-3 with TRBJ2-2, with D possibly TRBD1 on 6 matching bases. V lost 1 base and J 0 bases, leaving 9 bases between the germline ends. Per the germline V gene, CDR1 is LGHNA and CDR2 is YSLEER. This CDR3 contains 16 residues. The CDR3 coding sequence is TGCGCCAGCAGCCAAGCGGACAGTACGAACACCGGGGAGCTGTTTTTT. This gives the protein CASSQADSTNTGELFF.

V and J are TRBV2 and TRBJ2-2; 12 positions agree with TRBD2. The CDR3 has 19 amino acids. V was pared by 7 bases and J by 7 bases, with 19 bases of the junction left unmatched. Germline V lookup: CDR1 SNHLY, CDR2 FYNNEI. The CDR3 sequence: CASMKLAGGMTPRNGELFF. CDR3 nucleotides: TGTGCCAGCATGAAACTAGCGGGGGGAATGACACCACGGAACGGGGAGCTGTTTTTT.

This chain uses TRBV2 with TRBJ1-4; possibly TRBD1 for D (5 bases). The V end lost 3 bases, the J end lost 8 bases, and 7 bases lay between the germline ends. The CDR3 consists of 12 residues. Germline-derived CDR1 and CDR2 are SNHLY and FYNNEI. The CDR3 sequence is CASSDGGEKLFF. The CDR3 coding sequence is TGTGCCAGCAGTGATGGGGGAGAAAAACTGTTTTTT.

The V call is TRBV12-3 or TRBV12-4, the J call TRBJ2-7, with a possible D match to TRBD2 (6 bases). V was shortened by 5 bases and J by 4 bases, with 12 bases between the two germline ends. This CDR3 has 13 residues. The CDR3 coding sequence is TGTGCCAGCAGTACGGGACTCCAATACGAGCAGTACTTC. This gives the protein CASSTGLQYEQYF.

The genes are TRBV18 and TRBJ2-7; a possible D gene is TRBD1 (5 bases). The CDR3 length is 13 residues. Trimming left V 6 bases short and J 3 bases short, with 12 bases between. Germline V gene lookup returns CDR1 KGHSH and CDR2 LQKENI. CDR3 amino acids: CASSPGLDYEQYF. CDR3 coding DNA: TGTGCCAGCTCTCCAGGGTTAGACTACGAGCAGTACTTC.

This clone is a singleton in its sample. The chain uses TRBV7-2 and TRBJ2-3, with D unclear. Trimming pared 5 bases from V and 4 bases from J, leaving 25 bases between. This CDR3 region has 18 residues. The germline V gene has CDR1 SGHTA and CDR2 FQGNSA. The CDR3 reads CASSPAGLVILAPDTQYF. The CDR3 nucleotides read TGTGCCAGCAGCCCCGCCGGTCTAGTAATTTTAGCCCCAGATACGCAGTATTTT.

This clone occurred once. CDR3 nucleotide sequence: TGTGCCAGCAGTTTTCAAGAGACCCAGTACTTC. This codes for CASSFQETQYF. The chain recombines TRBV6-2 or TRBV6-3 with TRBJ2-5; D gene unclear. Looked up from germline, CDR1 is MNHEY and CDR2 is SVGEGT. The V end lost 4 bases, the J end lost 2 bases, and 2 bases lay between the germline ends. The CDR3 runs 11 residues.

The chain uses TRBV4-3 and TRBJ1-2; no clear D. CDR3 length: 13 residues. In germline, CDR1 is LGHNA, CDR2 YSLEER. V was clipped by 1 base and J by 7 bases, with 10 bases between them. The CDR3 nucleotides are TGCGCCAGCAGCCAAGGTGTGAGGATTGGCTACACCTTC. This codes for CASSQGVRIGYTF.

This clone was seen once. This chain connects TRBV19 to TRBJ2-1, with D perhaps assigned TRBD1 or TRBD2 (6 bases each). Trimming removed 1 base from V and 3 bases from J, with 13 bases in between. The CDR3 runs 16 residues. Germline assignment: CDR1 LNHDA and CDR2 SQIVND (reference sequence). The CDR3 DNA reads TGTGCCAGTAGTATAGCGGGGGCCAAATTCTACAATGAGCAGTTCTTC. As protein: CASSIAGAKFYNEQFF.

The V call is TRBV27, the J call TRBJ2-2; D could derive from TRBD1 or TRBD2 (6 bases each). Trimming removed 7 bases from V and 3 bases from J, with 12 bases in between. This CDR3 contains 14 residues. CDR1 MNHEY and CDR2 SMNVEV come from the germline V gene (reference sequence). CDR3 nucleotide sequence: TGTGCCAGCACGCCGGGGGCCTACACCGGGGAGCTGTTTTTT. Its translation: CASTPGAYTGELFF.

The chain employs TRBV19 and TRBJ2-6, with D perhaps being TRBD1 or TRBD2 (5 bases each). Between the trimmed V and J ends, which lost 3 bases and 2 bases, there was a span of 17 bases. The germline gives CDR1 LNHDA, CDR2 SQIVND (reference sequence). The CDR3 length is 18 residues. The CDR3 protein is CASSIRSGGTTGANVLTF. The CDR3 bases are TGTGCCAGTAGTATTAGGAGTGGGGGTACTACTGGGGCCAACGTCCTGACTTTC.